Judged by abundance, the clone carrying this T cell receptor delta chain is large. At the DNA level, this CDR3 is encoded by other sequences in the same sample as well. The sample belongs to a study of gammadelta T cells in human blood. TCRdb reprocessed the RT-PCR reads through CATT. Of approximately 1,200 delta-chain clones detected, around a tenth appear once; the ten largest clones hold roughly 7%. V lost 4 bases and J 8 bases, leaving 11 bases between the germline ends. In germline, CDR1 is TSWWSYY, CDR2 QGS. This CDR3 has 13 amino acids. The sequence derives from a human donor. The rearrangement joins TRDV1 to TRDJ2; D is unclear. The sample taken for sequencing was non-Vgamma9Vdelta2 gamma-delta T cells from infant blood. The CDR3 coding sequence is TGTGCTCTTGGGGCCAACGCGGGGGCACAACTCTTCTTT. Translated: CALGANAGAQLFF.